Presented here are 23 T cell receptor beta chains from one specimen sequenced in a study of CD4 T cells in relation to SARS-CoV-2 and coronaviruses (dated by TCRdb to the early 2020s). The method behind the library was the immunoSEQ multiplex PCR assay. TCRdb carries this immuneACCESS record with in-frame sequences only. Its versions omit some clonotypes, under half of them owing to an unresolved V gene in the studies checked, with the rest unexplained. The sample profile shows about 36,000 clones; about four fifths of them were found once. Approximately 7% of the sample comes from the top ten. Their cognate antigens are unknown. Material for sequencing was naive CD4+ T cells from PBMCs, cultured in vitro. The label giving this sample's cell subset or site can be read as: naive CD4+ T cells isolated by negative enrichment. The receptors were sampled from an adult with COVID-19.

The J gene is TRBJ1-5, the V gene TRBV18; 8 bases agree with TRBD1. V trimming: 2 bases; J trimming: 6 bases; junction bases outside the gene matches: 9. Germline assignment: CDR1 KGHSH and CDR2 LQKENI. The CDR3 loop spans 16 amino acids. The CDR3 is CASSPNDRGKIQPQHF. The CDR3 region has the DNA TGTGCCAGCTCACCAAACGACAGGGGCAAGATTCAGCCCCAGCATTTT. Full variable domain (outside the CDR3, taken from reference TRBV18 and TRBJ1-5): NAGVMQNPRHLVRRRGQEARLRCSPMKGHSHVYWYRQLPEEGLKFMVYLQKENIIDESGMPKERFSAEFPKEGPSILRIQQVVRGDSAAYFCASSPNDRGKIQPQHFGDGTRLSIL.

The rearrangement joins TRBV6-5 to TRBJ2-3; D is unresolved. Germline V CDR1 and CDR2: MNHEY, SVGAGI. The CDR3 spans 13 residues. With 6 bases removed from V and 0 bases from J, the gap between germline ends came to 7 bases. The CDR3 loop is CASRGSSTDTQYF. DNA of the CDR3: TGTGCCAGCAGGGGCAGTAGCACAGATACGCAGTATTTT.

This chain uses TRBV18 with TRBJ2-7; no clear D gene. V was clipped by 0 bases and J by 0 bases, with 3 bases between them. Germline V CDR1 and CDR2: KGHSH, LQKENI. This CDR3 has 13 amino acids. CDR3 amino acids: CASSPPSSYEQYF. The CDR3 DNA reads as TGTGCCAGCTCACCACCGAGCTCCTACGAGCAGTACTTC.

This chain connects TRBV6-5 to TRBJ2-1; D is unclear. With 7 bases removed from V and 7 bases from J, the gap between germline ends came to 8 bases. Per the germline V gene, CDR1 is MNHEY and CDR2 is SVGAGI. The CDR3 totals 11 residues. The CDR3 sequence is CASIFLNEQFF. CDR3 DNA sequence: TGTGCCAGCATATTTCTGAATGAGCAGTTCTTC.

By sample fraction, this clone is medium-sized. The rearrangement joins TRBV4-1 to TRBJ2-3; D not resolved. The CDR3 length is 16 residues. The V gene's germline CDR1 is MGHRA and CDR2 YSYEKL. V lost 0 bases, J lost 5 bases, and 15 bases lay in between. CDR3: CASSQEGRQAGDTQYF. DNA for the CDR3: TGCGCCAGCAGCCAAGAAGGTAGGCAGGCCGGAGATACGCAGTATTTT.

The chain is built from TRBV11-3 and TRBJ2-1, with D uncertain. Per germline, CDR1 SGHNT and CDR2 YENEEA. This CDR3 has 14 residues. V lost 4 bases, J lost 6 bases, and 13 bases lay in between. CDR3 sequence (DNA): TGTGCCAGCAGCTCCACCCGGTCATCCAATGAGCAGTTCTTC. It is translated as CASSSTRSSNEQFF.

The chain joins TRBV6-4 to TRBJ2-1; 8 bases fit TRBD2. V was pared by 6 bases and J by 6 bases, with 19 bases of the junction left unmatched. The CDR3 spans 18 residues. Germline V gives CDR1 MRHNA, CDR2 SNTAGT. As DNA, the CDR3 is TGTGCCAGCAGACCTGGGGCCGGTAGCGGGGAGCAGGGCAATGAGCAGTTCTTC. It encodes CASRPGAGSGEQGNEQFF.

The gene calls are TRBV6-5 and TRBJ2-7; 8 bases are a match to TRBD1. Germline V gene sequence: CDR1 MNHEY, CDR2 SVGAGI. The junction had 3 bases not matched to a gene; V was cut back by 2 bases and J by 3 bases. This CDR3 contains 14 residues. The chain's CDR3 is CASSYRGQGYEQYF. CDR3 bases: TGTGCCAGCAGTTACCGAGGACAGGGCTACGAGCAGTACTTC.

The chain joins TRBV29-1 to TRBJ2-5, with D unclear. Germline lookup yields CDR1 SQVTM and CDR2 ANQGSEA. The CDR3 spans 10 residues. In nucleotides, the CDR3 is TGCAGTTACAAGGGCGAGACCCAGTACTTC. Encoded protein: CSYKGETQYF.

The chain uses TRBV7-9 and TRBJ2-1; D not certain. CDR1 and CDR2 from the germline V gene are SEHNR and FQNEAQ (reference sequence). The CDR3 consists of 14 residues. Trimming stripped 3 bases from V and 5 bases from J, with 11 bases between. CDR3 nucleotides: TGTGCCAGCAGCTTCGTGGGAATTCACAATGAGCAGTTCTTC. It specifies CASSFVGIHNEQFF.

The J gene is TRBJ2-1, the V gene TRBV7-2; 9 bases align to TRBD2. This CDR3 is 15 amino acids long. The germline V gene encodes CDR1 SGHTA and CDR2 FQGNSA. The junction had 7 bases not matched to a gene; V was cut back by 5 bases and J by 5 bases. CDR3 nucleotides: TGTGCCAGCAGCCAAGGACTAGCGTGGGACAATGAGCAGTTCTTC. Residues: CASSQGLAWDNEQFF.

The chain couples TRBV12-3 or TRBV12-4 to TRBJ1-5; D is undetermined. V was cut by 8 bases and J by 15 bases, with 20 bases left in between. The CDR3 totals 12 residues. CDR3 nucleotides: TGTGCCAGCGGGCCACACCGGCGGCTCCTGCATTTT. Encoded protein: CASGPHRRLLHF.

The V gene is TRBV21-1, the J gene TRBJ2-7; the table calls TRBD2, which could not be checked here. TRBV21-1 is noted as a pseudogene. This CDR3 spans 14 amino acids. CDR3 bases: TGTGCCAGCAGAGGACTAGCGGGCTTCGTGGAGCAGTACTTC. Its protein product is CASRGLAGFVEQYF.

The chain uses TRBV10-3 and TRBJ1-2; no firm D call. The CDR3 runs 15 residues. CDR1 is ENHRY and CDR2 is SYGVKD in the germline V gene. V was shortened by 2 bases and J by 4 bases, with 14 bases between the two germline ends. CDR3 protein: CAISEPDSRRYGYTF. CDR3 nucleotides: TGTGCCATCAGTGAGCCGGATTCCCGACGCTATGGCTACACCTTC.

This clone was observed once. The chain is built from TRBV18 and TRBJ1-5; 9 bases match TRBD1. The CDR3 has 14 residues. V lost 1 base, J lost 6 bases, and 1 base stayed unmatched. In germline, CDR1 is KGHSH, CDR2 LQKENI. The CDR3 loop is CASSPRQGVQPQHF. The CDR3 region has the DNA TGTGCCAGCTCACCACGACAGGGGGTTCAGCCCCAGCATTTT.

CDR3 sequence: CASSLSASGDYEQYF. In DNA form, the CDR3 reads TGTGCCAGCAGCTTGTCGGCTAGCGGGGACTACGAGCAGTACTTC. V is TRBV5-4 and J is TRBJ2-7, with TRBD2 identical over 9 bases. Looked up from germline, CDR1 is SGHNT and CDR2 is YYREEE (reference sequence). V lost 1 base to trimming and J lost 3 bases; unmatched junction nucleotides: 5. The CDR3 is 15 amino acids.

The genes are TRBV4-1 and TRBJ1-2, with 11 bases lining up with TRBD1. After removal of 1 base from V and 4 bases from J, the junction contained 8 bases not matched to a gene. The CDR3 totals 17 residues. The germline CDR1 and CDR2 sequences are MGHRA and YSYEKL. The CDR3 protein is CASSQALRDRGGYGYTF. The CDR3 DNA reads as TGCGCCAGCAGCCAAGCACTCCGGGACAGGGGGGGCTATGGCTACACCTTC.

V usage is TRBV24-1 and J usage is TRBJ2-1; the D is unclear. V was trimmed by 5 bases and J by 0 bases, leaving 13 bases between them. The CDR3 sequence is 16 residues long. CDR1 is KGHDR and CDR2 is SFDVKD in the germline V gene. The CDR3 DNA follows: TGTGCCACCAGTGTAAACAGTCCGAGCTCCTACAATGAGCAGTTCTTC. This codes for CATSVNSPSSYNEQFF.

The genes are TRBV7-9 and TRBJ2-5; maybe TRBD2 (6 bases). The CDR3 is 14 residues long. V shed 5 bases and J shed 4 bases, with 14 bases lying between them. From germline, CDR1 is SEHNR and CDR2 FQNEAQ (reference sequence). CDR3 sequence reads: CASSPDPSVETQYF. The DNA of the CDR3 is TGTGCCAGCAGCCCCGACCCTAGCGTAGAGACCCAGTACTTC.

This clone has just a few counts. V is TRBV28 and J is TRBJ2-2; 10 bases map to TRBD1. The V gene end was trimmed by 5 bases and the J gene end by 7 bases; junction bases not matched to a gene: 7. This CDR3 region has 15 residues. Germline loops: CDR1 MDHEN, CDR2 SYDVKM. Here the CDR3 reads CASSPSGTGDGELFF. As DNA, the CDR3 is TGTGCCAGCAGTCCGTCCGGGACAGGGGACGGGGAGCTGTTTTTT.

The J gene is TRBJ2-1, the V gene TRBV6-5; 13 positions agree with TRBD2. CDR3 size: 15 residues. Looked up from germline, CDR1 is MNHEY and CDR2 is SVGAGI. V was pared by 6 bases and J by 6 bases, with 5 bases of the junction left unmatched. The CDR3 region is CASSPGLAGSNEQFF. CDR3 DNA: TGTGCCAGCAGCCCGGGACTAGCGGGATCCAATGAGCAGTTCTTC.

This clone was found a few times. This rearrangement joins TRBV5-4 to TRBJ2-3; 7 nucleotides agree with TRBD1. CDR3 size: 15 residues. With 4 bases clipped from V and 4 bases from J, the junction kept 9 bases outside the gene matches. Germline V gene sequence: CDR1 SGHNT, CDR2 YYREEE (reference sequence). CDR3 DNA: TGTGCCAGCAGCCTGGCGACAGGGTTGGCAGATACGCAGTATTTT. This encodes CASSLATGLADTQYF.

The V gene is TRBV5-6, the J gene TRBJ2-5; D remains ambiguous. The CDR3 consists of 11 residues. V was shortened by 3 bases and J by 9 bases, with 9 bases between the two germline ends. The germline V gene has CDR1 SGHDT and CDR2 YYEEEE. The CDR3 sequence is CASSSGMSQYF. For the CDR3, the DNA is TGTGCCAGCAGCTCTGGGATGTCCCAGTACTTC.